The rows below give T cell receptor beta chains drawn from one sample of a study of blood T cell repertoires in COVID-19. Data came from immunoSEQ multiplex PCR; TCRdb stores just in-frame clones and leaves some out. The repertoire includes some 22,000 clones, about 83% of them detected once, and 48% sits in the top ten. The material sequenced was peripheral blood. The receptor source for this set is a man between 65 and 79 years old with acute or convalescent COVID-19. Each CDR3 is given with its conserved first and last residue. D genes are given only for firm matches. Some rows have no size entry. The others give once, few or many, or a class for an expanded clone.

>NA|TRBD1|TRBV3-1/TRBV3-2|TRBJ1-3
CASSLPTGTGNTIYF
TGTGCCAGCAGCCTCCCGACAGGGACTGGAAACACCATATATTTT
>NA|TRBD1|TRBV19|TRBJ1-6
CASSIGQGQVLNSPLHF
TGTGCCAGTAGTATAGGACAGGGCCAAGTTCTTAATTCACCCCTCCACTTT
>NA|TRBD1|TRBV28|TRBJ1-1
CASSLDRGVIEAFF
TGTGCCAGCAGTCTCGACAGGGGGGTAATTGAAGCTTTCTTT
>few|NA|TRBV3-1/TRBV3-2|TRBJ2-7
CASSQNQGGFYEQYF
TGTGCCAGCAGCCAAAATCAGGGGGGTTTCTACGAGCAGTACTTC
>NA|NA|TRBV27|TRBJ2-7
CASSLAGLSYEQYF
TGTGCCAGCAGTTTGGCTGGCCTCTCCTACGAGCAGTACTTC
>NA|TRBD2|TRBV3-1/TRBV3-2|TRBJ2-2
CASSHPGSSGGSNGELFF
TGTGCCAGCAGCCACCCGGGGTCAAGCGGGGGCTCTAACGGGGAGCTGTTTTTT
>NA|NA|TRBV19|TRBJ1-5
CASSKDSEVYSNQPQHF
TGTGCCAGTAGCAAAGACTCGGAGGTTTATAGCAATCAGCCCCAGCATTTT
>few|TRBD1|TRBV7-2|TRBJ1-4
CASSSSMTGAVEKLFF
TGTGCCAGCAGCTCCTCTATGACAGGGGCTGTTGAAAAACTGTTTTTT
>NA|NA|TRBV6-2/TRBV6-3|TRBJ2-1
CASSTGQPNEQFF
TGTGCCAGCAGTACGGGACAACCCAATGAGCAGTTCTTC
>NA|NA|TRBV27|TRBJ2-1
CASRSSGRWSYNEQFF
TGTGCCAGCAGATCCTCGGGGAGGTGGTCCTACAATGAGCAGTTCTTC
>NA|NA|TRBV11-2|TRBJ2-7
CASSLDHGTSYEQYF
TGTGCCAGCAGCCTCGACCACGGGACTTCCTACGAGCAGTACTTC